Below, 20 T cell receptor beta chains from the same sample are listed, as sequenced in a study of T-cell reconstitution after alpha-beta-depleted transplantation in children. Preparation of the TCRbeta library used unique molecular identifiers. TCRdb processed the PCR reads anew with MiXCR; each CDR3 protein has one entry. The repertoire holds 250,000 to 300,000 distinct CDR3 sequences, about 9.5% seen once, with approximately 7% in the top ten. Sequencing used PBMCs, obtained before TCRalphabeta/CD19-depleted stem cell transplant. These receptors originate from a boy younger than two with acute myeloid leukemia, due to receive a stem cell transplant.

This clonotype was seen at least ten times. The gene calls are TRBV7-2 and TRBJ2-3; D is possibly TRBD1 (5 bases). V shed 5 bases and J shed 0 bases, with 15 bases lying between them. In germline, CDR1 is SGHTA, CDR2 FQGNSA. This CDR3 comprises 16 residues. The CDR3 coding sequence is TGTGCCAGCAGCCCTGACAGTTCCCCGAGCACAGATACGCAGTATTTT. It is translated as CASSPDSSPSTDTQYF.

CDR3 loop: CASSLAAGGDYEQYF. The CDR3, as DNA: TGTGCCAGCAGCTTAGCAGCGGGGGGTGATTACGAGCAGTACTTC. The rearrangement links TRBV7-2 to TRBJ2-7; 9 positions agree with TRBD2. Germline assignment: CDR1 SGHTA and CDR2 FQGNSA. Unmatched junction bases numbered 4, after V lost 0 bases and J lost 4 bases. The length of the CDR3 is 15 residues.

This clonotype was found many times. The chain has TRBV10-3 and TRBJ2-3, with 10 bases matching TRBD1. Germline V gene sequence: CDR1 ENHRY, CDR2 SYGVKD. Unmatched junction bases numbered 11, after V lost 2 bases and J lost 9 bases. The CDR3 has 16 residues. The CDR3 DNA reads as TGTGCCATCAGTGAGCTGGTTCGACAGGGGGCCAGGACGCAGTATTTT. This sequence encodes CAISELVRQGARTQYF.

This clonotype was counted many times. The J gene is TRBJ2-4, the V gene TRBV9; a possible D gene is TRBD2 (6 bases). Germline-derived CDR1 and CDR2 are SGDLS and YYNGEE. The CDR3 has 14 residues. V gave up 5 bases and J gave up 13 bases, with 22 bases separating them. The CDR3 loop reads CASSPGTLSSKQYF. Here the CDR3 DNA reads TGTGCCAGCAGTCCCGGGACTCTCTCCTCCAAACAGTACTTC. Full variable domain (remainder filled in from reference TRBV9 and TRBJ2-4): DSGVTQTPKHLITATGQRVTLRCSPRSGDLSVYWYQQSLDQGLQFLIQYYNGEERAKGNILERFSAQQFPDLHSELNLSSLELGDSALYFCASSPGTLSSKQYFGAGTRLSVL.

This clonotype was seen many times. The V and J genes are TRBV9 and TRBJ2-7; D is ambiguous. The germline V gene has CDR1 SGDLS and CDR2 YYNGEE. The V end lost 6 bases, the J end lost 3 bases, and 4 bases lay between the germline ends. This CDR3 spans 10 amino acids. The CDR3 sequence is CASNFYEQYF. Written as DNA, the CDR3 is TGTGCCAGCAATTTCTACGAGCAGTACTTC.

The sample holds a few counts of this clonotype. The V call is TRBV3-1, the J call TRBJ2-1, with TRBD2 identical over 13 bases. The trim removed 4 bases at V and 12 bases at J, leaving 3 bases unmatched. CDR1 and CDR2 (germline): LGHDT, YNNKEL (reference sequence). This CDR3 spans 13 amino acids. The CDR3 sequence is CASSRRTSGGQFF. CDR3 sequence (DNA): TGTGCCAGCAGCCGAAGGACTAGCGGGGGGCAGTTCTTC.

This clonotype was counted many times. J is TRBJ1-3 and V is TRBV10-3, with a possible D match to TRBD1 (6 bases). CDR1 is ENHRY, CDR2 SYGVKD, per germline. CDR3 length: 16 amino acids. Trimming removed 4 bases from V and 0 bases from J, with 13 bases in between. CDR3 coding DNA: TGTGCCATCAGTGGACCCGGGACACGCTCTGGAAACACCATATATTTT. Translation gives CAISGPGTRSGNTIYF.

This clonotype was recorded at least ten times. The chain is built from TRBV7-9 and TRBJ2-1; TRBD1 or TRBD2 may be the D gene (5 bases each). In germline, CDR1 is SEHNR, CDR2 FQNEAQ (reference sequence). The CDR3 is 15 residues long. Trimming left V 3 bases short and J 8 bases short, with 17 bases between. CDR3 bases: TGTGCCAGCAGCTTGAGCCCGGGACCTGCCCATGAGCAGTTCTTC. Translating gives CASSLSPGPAHEQFF.

This clonotype was observed a handful of times. The chain employs TRBV5-1 and TRBJ1-3, with D possibly being TRBD1 (6 bases). V lost 3 bases to trimming and J lost 3 bases, with 7 bases between them. This CDR3 is built from 13 residues. Looked up from germline, CDR1 is SGHRS and CDR2 is YFSETQ. The CDR3 DNA reads as TGCGCCAGCAGCTCAGGGGATGGAAACACCATATATTTT. Its protein is CASSSGDGNTIYF.

This clonotype appeared many times. This chain connects TRBV7-2 to TRBJ2-4; D may be TRBD1 or TRBD2 (5 bases each). There are 14 residues in the CDR3. Germline V CDR1 and CDR2: SGHTA, FQGNSA. V shed 6 bases and J shed 0 bases, with 9 bases lying between them. CDR3 in DNA: TGTGCCAGCAGGGATGGGGGAGCCAAAAACATTCAGTACTTC. Protein sequence: CASRDGGAKNIQYF.

Details on this clonotype: This sequence may be a read error, since a much larger clone differs from it by one base. This sequence joins TRBV6-1 and TRBJ2-7; 9 nucleotides line up with TRBD2. Per the germline V gene, CDR1 is MNHNS and CDR2 is SASEGT. This CDR3 is built from 14 residues. This CDR3 reads CASRRAGGAYGQYF. CDR3 in DNA: TGTGCCAGCAGGAGAGCGGGAGGCGCTTACGGGCAGTACTTC.

As regards this clonotype: A read error may explain this, as a much larger clone is one base away. This rearrangement joins TRBV20-1 to TRBJ2-2, with D unresolved. V shed 1 base and J shed 6 bases, with 9 bases lying between them. The CDR3 runs to 13 residues. Germline CDR1 reads DFQATT; CDR2 reads SNEGSKA (reference sequence). In DNA, the CDR3 is TGCAGTGCTAGAGCCCACTCGTCCGGGGAGCTGTTTTTT. It specifies CSARAHSSGELFF.

This clonotype was seen at least ten times. The chain has TRBV14 and TRBJ1-1, with D perhaps matching TRBD1 (6 bases). The germline V gene has CDR1 SGHDN and CDR2 FVKESK. The V end was cut by 6 bases, the J end by 3 bases, with 11 bases between. CDR3 size: 13 residues. The CDR3 loop reads CASRHRGHTEAFF. The CDR3 DNA follows: TGTGCCAGCAGGCACCGGGGGCACACTGAAGCTTTCTTT.

This clonotype appeared many times. J is TRBJ2-1 and V is TRBV10-3, with 7 bases identical to TRBD1. J lost 7 bases, V lost 0 bases, and 6 bases had no gene match. Per germline, CDR1 ENHRY and CDR2 SYGVKD. This CDR3 has 15 residues. The CDR3 sequence: CAISESTGRVNEQFF. The CDR3 nucleotides read TGTGCCATCAGTGAGTCGACAGGGAGAGTGAATGAGCAGTTCTTC.

This clonotype appeared many times. CDR3 residues: CASSLEGTKNIQYF. Here the CDR3 DNA reads TGTGCCAGCAGCTTAGAAGGGACAAAAAACATTCAGTACTTC. The chain recombines TRBV7-2 with TRBJ2-4; weak D call: TRBD1 (6 bases). The germline V gene encodes CDR1 SGHTA and CDR2 FQGNSA. Trimming pared 1 base from V and 4 bases from J, leaving 8 bases between. The CDR3 has 14 residues.

This clonotype was observed many times. The chain joins TRBV7-2 to TRBJ2-3; D gene ambiguous. The CDR3 is 17 amino acids. The V and J ends lost 0 bases and 2 bases respectively, with 15 bases between them. Germline CDR1 is SGHTA and CDR2 is FQGNSA. The CDR3 loop reads CASSLASVNPYTDTQYF. CDR3 DNA sequence: TGTGCCAGCAGCTTAGCTTCAGTGAACCCCTACACAGATACGCAGTATTTT.

V and J are TRBV25-1 and TRBJ2-7; no reliable D call. The length of the CDR3 is 13 residues. Between the trimmed V and J ends, which lost 7 bases and 0 bases, there was a span of 10 bases. Germline V gene data show CDR1 as MGHDK and CDR2 as SYGVNS. CDR3 residues: CASKPDPSYEQYF. In DNA, the CDR3 is TGTGCCAGCAAGCCCGACCCCTCCTACGAGCAGTACTTC.

The chain carries TRBV20-1 and TRBJ2-7; a possible D gene is TRBD1 (5 bases). V was pared by 5 bases and J by 2 bases, with 10 bases between. CDR3 length: 12 residues. The germline V gene encodes CDR1 DFQATT and CDR2 SNEGSKA (reference sequence). CDR3 in DNA: TGCAGTGCTGCAGACAGTACCTACGAGCAGTACTTC. This gives the protein CSAADSTYEQYF.

This clonotype was seen ten or more times. The CDR3 sequence: CSVDKGHYEQYF. CDR3 DNA: TGCAGCGTTGACAAGGGGCACTACGAGCAGTACTTC. The chain carries TRBV29-1 and TRBJ2-7, with D maybe TRBD1 (5 bases). This CDR3 has 12 residues. Germline V gives CDR1 SQVTM, CDR2 ANQGSEA. V was shortened by 3 bases and J by 3 bases, with 9 bases between the two germline ends.

This clonotype was seen repeatedly, ten times or more. This chain links TRBV28 with TRBJ2-5, with D possibly being TRBD2 (5 bases). The CDR3 contains 12 residues. V dropped 6 bases and J dropped 12 bases, with 17 bases sitting between them. CDR1 is MDHEN, CDR2 SYDVKM, per germline. The CDR3 reads CASSHRAIGEYF. The CDR3 DNA reads as TGTGCCAGCAGCCATCGCGCCATCGGGGAGTACTTC.